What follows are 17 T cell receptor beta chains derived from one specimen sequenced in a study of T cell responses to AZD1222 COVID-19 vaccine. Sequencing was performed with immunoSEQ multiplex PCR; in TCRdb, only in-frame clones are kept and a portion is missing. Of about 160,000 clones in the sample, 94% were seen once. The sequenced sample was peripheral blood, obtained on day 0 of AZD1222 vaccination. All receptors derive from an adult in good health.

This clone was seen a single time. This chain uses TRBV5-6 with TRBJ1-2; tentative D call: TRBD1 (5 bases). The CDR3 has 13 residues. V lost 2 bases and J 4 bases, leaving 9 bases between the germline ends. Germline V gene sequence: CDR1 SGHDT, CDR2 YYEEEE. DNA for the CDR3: TGTGCCAGCAGCTTAAGGGGCGGCTATGGCTACACCTTC. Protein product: CASSLRGGYGYTF.

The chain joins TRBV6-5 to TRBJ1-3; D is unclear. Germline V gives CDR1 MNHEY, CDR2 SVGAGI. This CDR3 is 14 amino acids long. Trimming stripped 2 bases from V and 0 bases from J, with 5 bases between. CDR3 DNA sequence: TGTGCCAGCAGTTACAGCCCCTCTGGAAACACCATATATTTT. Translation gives CASSYSPSGNTIYF.

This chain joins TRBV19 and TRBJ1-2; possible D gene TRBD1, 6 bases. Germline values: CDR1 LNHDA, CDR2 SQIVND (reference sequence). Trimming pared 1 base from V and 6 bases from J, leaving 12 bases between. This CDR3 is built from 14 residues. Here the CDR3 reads CASSIGTDGNGYTF. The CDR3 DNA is TGTGCCAGTAGTATAGGGACAGACGGGAATGGCTACACCTTC.

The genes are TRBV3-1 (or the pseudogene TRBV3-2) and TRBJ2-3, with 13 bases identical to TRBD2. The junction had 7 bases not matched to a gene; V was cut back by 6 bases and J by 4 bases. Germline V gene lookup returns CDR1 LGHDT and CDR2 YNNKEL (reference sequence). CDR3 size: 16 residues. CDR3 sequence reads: CASRHTSGRVADTQYF. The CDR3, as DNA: TGTGCCAGCAGACATACTAGCGGGAGGGTCGCAGATACGCAGTATTTT.

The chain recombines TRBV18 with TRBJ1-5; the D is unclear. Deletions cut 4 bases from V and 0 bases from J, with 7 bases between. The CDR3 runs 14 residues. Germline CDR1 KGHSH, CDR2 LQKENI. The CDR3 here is CASSHLGSNQPQHF. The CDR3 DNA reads TGTGCCAGCTCACATTTGGGTAGCAATCAGCCCCAGCATTTT.

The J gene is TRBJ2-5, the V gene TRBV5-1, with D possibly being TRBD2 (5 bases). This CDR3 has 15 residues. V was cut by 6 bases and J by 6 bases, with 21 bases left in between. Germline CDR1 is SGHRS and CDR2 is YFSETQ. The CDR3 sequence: CASTTIEGRWKTQYF. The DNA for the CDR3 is TGCGCCAGCACCACCATAGAAGGGAGATGGAAGACCCAGTACTTC. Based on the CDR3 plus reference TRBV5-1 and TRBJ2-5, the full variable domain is KAGVTQTPRYLIKTRGQQVTLSCSPISGHRSVSWYQQTPGQGLQFLFEYFSETQRNKGNFPGRFSGRQFSNSRSEMNVSTLELGDSALYLCASTTIEGRWKTQYFGPGTRLLVL.

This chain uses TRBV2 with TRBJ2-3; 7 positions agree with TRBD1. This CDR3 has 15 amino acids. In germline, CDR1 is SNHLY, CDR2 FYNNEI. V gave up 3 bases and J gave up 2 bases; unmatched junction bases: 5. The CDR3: CASSDDRDPTDTQYF. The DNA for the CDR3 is TGTGCCAGCAGTGATGACAGGGATCCCACAGATACGCAGTATTTT.

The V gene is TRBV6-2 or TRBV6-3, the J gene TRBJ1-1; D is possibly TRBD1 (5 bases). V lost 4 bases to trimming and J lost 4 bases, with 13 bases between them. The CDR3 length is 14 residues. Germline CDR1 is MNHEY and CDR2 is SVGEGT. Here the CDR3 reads CASSLGAGGTEAFF. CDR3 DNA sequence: TGTGCCAGCAGTTTAGGAGCCGGGGGCACTGAAGCTTTCTTT.

The CDR3 is CASSSSGGKREAFF. In nucleotides, the CDR3 is TGTGCCAGCAGTTCCTCAGGGGGAAAGCGTGAAGCTTTCTTT. The chain joins TRBV27 to TRBJ1-1; 7 bases fit TRBD1. The germline CDR1 and CDR2 sequences are MNHEY and SMNVEV (reference sequence). This CDR3 is 14 amino acids long. With V trimmed by 4 bases and J by 7 bases, 9 bases remained unmatched.

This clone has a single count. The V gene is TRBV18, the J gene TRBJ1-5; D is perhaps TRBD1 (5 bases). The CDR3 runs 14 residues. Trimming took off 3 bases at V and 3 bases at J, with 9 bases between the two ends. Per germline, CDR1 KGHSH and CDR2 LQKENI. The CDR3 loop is CASSPGQINQPQHF. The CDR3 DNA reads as TGTGCCAGCTCACCGGGGCAGATCAATCAGCCCCAGCATTTT.

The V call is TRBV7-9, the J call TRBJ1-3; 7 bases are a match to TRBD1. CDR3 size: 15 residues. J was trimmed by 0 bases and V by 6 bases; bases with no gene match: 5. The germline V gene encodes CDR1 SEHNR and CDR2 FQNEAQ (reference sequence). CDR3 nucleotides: TGTGCCAGCAGTTCCGACAGGGACTCTGGAAACACCATATATTTT. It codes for CASSSDRDSGNTIYF.

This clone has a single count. CDR3 nucleotides: TGTGCCAGCAGTTACTCGGACCTAAACACCGGGGAGCTGTTTTTT. Protein sequence: CASSYSDLNTGELFF. The chain joins TRBV6-5 to TRBJ2-2, with no clear D. The CDR3 loop spans 15 amino acids. V was pared by 0 bases and J by 2 bases, with 7 bases between. Germline lookup yields CDR1 MNHEY and CDR2 SVGAGI.

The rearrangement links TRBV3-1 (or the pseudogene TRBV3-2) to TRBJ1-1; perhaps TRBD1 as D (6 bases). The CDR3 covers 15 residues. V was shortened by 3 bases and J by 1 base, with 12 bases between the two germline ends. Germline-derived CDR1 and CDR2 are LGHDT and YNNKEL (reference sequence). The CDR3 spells CASSHLDRPNTEAFF. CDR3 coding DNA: TGTGCCAGCAGCCACTTAGACAGGCCGAACACTGAAGCTTTCTTT.

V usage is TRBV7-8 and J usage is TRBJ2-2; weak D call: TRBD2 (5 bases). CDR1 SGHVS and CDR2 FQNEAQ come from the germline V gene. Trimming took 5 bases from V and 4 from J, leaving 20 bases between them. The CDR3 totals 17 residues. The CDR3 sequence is CASSRSRLRGGTGELFF. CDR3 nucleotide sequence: TGTGCCAGCAGCCGGTCGAGACTCCGTGGAGGCACCGGGGAGCTGTTTTTT.

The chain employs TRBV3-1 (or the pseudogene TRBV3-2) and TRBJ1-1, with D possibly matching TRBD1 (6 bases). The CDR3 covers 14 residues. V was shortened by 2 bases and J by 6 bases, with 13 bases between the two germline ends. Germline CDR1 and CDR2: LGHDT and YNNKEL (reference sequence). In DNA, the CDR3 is TGTGCCAGCAGCCAATTGGTCAGGGGATCTGAAGCTTTCTTT. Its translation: CASSQLVRGSEAFF.

The CDR3: CASSEAASIEQYV. The CDR3 DNA reads TGTGCCAGCAGTGAAGCGGCCAGCATAGAGCAGTACGTC. This chain links TRBV6-1 with TRBJ2-7; D remains unclear. The CDR3 runs to 13 residues. With 0 bases removed from V and 7 bases from J, the gap between germline ends came to 10 bases. From germline, CDR1 is MNHNS and CDR2 SASEGT.

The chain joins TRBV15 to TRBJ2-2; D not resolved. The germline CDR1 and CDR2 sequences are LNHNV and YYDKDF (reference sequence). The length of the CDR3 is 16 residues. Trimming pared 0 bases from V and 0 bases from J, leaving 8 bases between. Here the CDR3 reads CATSRDPSANTGELFF. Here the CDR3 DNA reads TGTGCCACCAGCAGAGACCCGAGCGCGAACACCGGGGAGCTGTTTTTT.